The TCR beta chain under discussion was sequenced for a study of control samples from healthy donors and cancer patients. This CDR3 contains 17 residues. Trimming stripped 4 bases from V and 0 bases from J, with 17 bases between. The germline CDR1 and CDR2 sequences are SGHNT and YYREEE (reference sequence). Repertoires were generated with immunoSEQ multiplex PCR, while TCRdb's copy carries only in-frame clones and drops some. The sample includes 80,000 or so clones, 90% to 95% of them seen just once. This rearrangement joins TRBV5-4 to TRBJ1-3; perhaps TRBD1 as D (5 bases). The receptor was isolated from a middle-aged woman in good health. Input material: blood. The CDR3 region has the DNA TGTGCCAGCAGCACTGCAACGGGACGTACCTCTGGAAACACCATATATTTT. This encodes CASSTATGRTSGNTIYF.